The 3 T cell receptor beta chains below all came from one sample that was sequenced in a study of CD4+ T cells in melanoma. Profiled with immunoSEQ multiplex PCR; TCRdb holds only in-frame clones, not every one. The sample has fewer than 150,000 clones; around 90% are singletons. Source of these receptors: a human donor with melanoma.

The chain uses TRBV5-8 and TRBJ2-7; TRBD1 might be the D (5 bases). Germline CDR1 reads SGHTS; CDR2 reads YDEGEE. CDR3 length equals 15 residues. Trimming left V 1 base short and J 2 bases short, with 13 bases between. CDR3 amino acids: CASSLFRAKTYEQYF. The CDR3 region has the DNA TGTGCCAGCAGCTTGTTCAGGGCCAAAACCTACGAGCAGTACTTC. Full variable domain (remainder filled in from reference TRBV5-8 and TRBJ2-7): EAGVTQSPTHLIKTRGQQATLRCSPISGHTSVYWYQQALGLGLQFLLWYDEGEERNRGNFPPRFSGRQFPNYSSELNVNALELEDSALYLCASSLFRAKTYEQYFGPGTRLTVT.

The chain has TRBV2 and TRBJ2-1; unclear D gene. The CDR3 is made up of 16 amino acids. Germline V gene lookup returns CDR1 SNHLY and CDR2 FYNNEI. V shed 5 bases and J shed 0 bases, with 14 bases lying between them. The CDR3 spells CASSKGFDSSYNEQFF. Here the CDR3 DNA reads TGTGCCAGCAGTAAGGGTTTCGATAGCTCCTACAATGAGCAGTTCTTC.

This chain's CDR3 is CASSLAGDGGETQYF. CDR3 nucleotide sequence: TGTGCCAGCAGCTTAGCGGGTGATGGGGGGGAGACCCAGTACTTC. The chain recombines TRBV13 with TRBJ2-5, with a possible D match to TRBD2 (6 bases). The CDR3 is made up of 15 amino acids. Germline V gene lookup returns CDR1 PRHDT and CDR2 FYEKMQ (reference sequence). The germline V and J ends were trimmed by 1 base and 5 bases, with 14 bases remaining between them. The full variable domain, its missing parts supplied by reference TRBV13 and TRBJ2-5, is AAGVIQSPRHLIKEKRETATLKCYPIPRHDTVYWYQQGPGQDPQFLISFYEKMQSDKGSIPDRFSAQQFSDYHSELNMSSLELGDSALYFCASSLAGDGGETQYFGPGTRLLVL.